The T cell receptor (beta chain) described here comes from a study of CD8 T cells in ankylosing spondylitis (dated by TCRdb to about 2017). With respect to the entire study: The study profiled T cell receptor beta repertoires in healthy donors and ankylosing spondylitis patients to find disease-linked TCR variants. Peripheral blood was sampled, and synovial fluid was also collected from ankylosing spondylitis patients. The whole study cohort included some 100 healthy donors and 20 to 30 ankylosing spondylitis patients. Overall study results and their limits: Significant enrichment of the disease-linked clones was reported in matched synovial fluid samples from ankylosing spondylitis patients. Blood from ankylosing spondylitis patients appeared to be characterized by a TCR beta motif made up of under ten highly homologous amino acid variants. A CD8+ phenotype was shown by the disease-linked clones, which were found at relatively low frequencies in peripheral blood. Some of the motif variants had been reported before in the synovial fluid and blood of reactive arthritis patients, a finding that suggests common disease-initiation mechanisms.

Remarks on this clonotype: Its antigen specificity is not known. Base qualities are not recorded, but no much larger clone differs from it by a single base.

The listed sequencing device is Illumina HiSeq 2500. TCR beta libraries were prepared by quantitative 5'-RACE with molecular barcodes. The published analysis was carried out like this. A new computational method, built on a probabilistic model of VDJ rearrangement, was used to identify disease-linked TCR variants. The raw public reads went through TCRdb reprocessing: fastp at Q25, MiXCR clone calling, in-frame beta chains kept. Each record represents a unique CDR3 protein, reported with the most common genes and DNA among its rows. V and J calls and clone size were set by TCRdb, not the authors. In this sample the table shows 310,000 or so distinct CDR3 sequences, 20% of which occur a single time. The ten most abundant clones make up 7.8% of the sample. V is clipped by 1 base and J by 5 bases, and the sequence between their germline boundaries is 17 bases long. CDR1 and CDR2 were assigned from the germline V gene as MGHRA and YSYEKL. There are 16 amino acids in the CDR3, from cysteine to phenylalanine inclusive. The kept DNA is CDR3 alone, 48 bases in frame from the first base.

The TCR sequence derives from a male donor with ankylosing spondylitis or in good health (not recorded which). Rearrangement joined TRBV4-1 to TRBJ2-5, and the D gene may be TRBD2, 6 bases matching. Sequencing was done on a sample of blood, either unsorted or a sorted T cell fraction (not recorded which). CDR3 reads: CASSQGLDGSRETQYF. The DNA is as follows: TGCGCCAGCAGCCAAGGGCTAGACGGGAGTCGTGAGACCCAGTACTTC.